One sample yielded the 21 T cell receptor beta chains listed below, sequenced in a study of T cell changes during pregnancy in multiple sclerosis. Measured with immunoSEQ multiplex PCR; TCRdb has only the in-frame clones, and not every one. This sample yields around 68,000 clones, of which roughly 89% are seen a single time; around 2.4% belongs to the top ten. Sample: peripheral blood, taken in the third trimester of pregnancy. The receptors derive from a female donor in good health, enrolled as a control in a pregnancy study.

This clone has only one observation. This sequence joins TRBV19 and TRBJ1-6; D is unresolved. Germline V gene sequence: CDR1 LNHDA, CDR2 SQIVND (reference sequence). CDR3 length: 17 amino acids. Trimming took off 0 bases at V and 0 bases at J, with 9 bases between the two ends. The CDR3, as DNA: TGTGCCAGTAGTATAGATCTCGAGGTCTCCTATAATTCACCCCTCCACTTT. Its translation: CASSIDLEVSYNSPLHF.

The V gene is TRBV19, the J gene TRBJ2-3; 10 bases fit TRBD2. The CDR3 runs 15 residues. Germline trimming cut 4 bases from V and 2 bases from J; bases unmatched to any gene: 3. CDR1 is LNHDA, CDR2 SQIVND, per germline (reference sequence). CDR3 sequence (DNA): TGTGCCAGTAGTAGGACTAGCGGATTCACAGATACGCAGTATTTT. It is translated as CASSRTSGFTDTQYF.

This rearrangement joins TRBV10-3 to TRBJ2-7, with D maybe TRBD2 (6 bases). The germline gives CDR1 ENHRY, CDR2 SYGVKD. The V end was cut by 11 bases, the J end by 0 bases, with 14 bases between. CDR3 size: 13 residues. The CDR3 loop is CASRAGSSYEQYF. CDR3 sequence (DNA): TGTGCCTCCCGGGCGGGATCCTCCTACGAGCAGTACTTC.

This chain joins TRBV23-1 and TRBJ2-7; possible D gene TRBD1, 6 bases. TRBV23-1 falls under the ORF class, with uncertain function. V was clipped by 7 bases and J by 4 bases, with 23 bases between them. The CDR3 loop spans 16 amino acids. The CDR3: CASTQEGTNQKYEQYF. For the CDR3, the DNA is TGCGCCAGCACCCAAGAGGGGACAAACCAAAAGTACGAGCAGTACTTC.

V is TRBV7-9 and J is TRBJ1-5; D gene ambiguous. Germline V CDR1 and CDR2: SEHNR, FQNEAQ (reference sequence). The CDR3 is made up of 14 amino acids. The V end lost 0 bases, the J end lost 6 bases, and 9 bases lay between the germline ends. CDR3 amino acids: CASSLAGSGQPQHF. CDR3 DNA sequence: TGTGCCAGCAGCTTAGCGGGGAGCGGTCAGCCCCAGCATTTT.

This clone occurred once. CDR3 DNA: TGTGCCAGCAGCTTACAGTCAAATCAGCCCCAGCATTTT. It codes for CASSLQSNQPQHF. The chain is built from TRBV7-9 and TRBJ1-5; no clear D. Trimming removed 2 bases from V and 4 bases from J, with 6 bases in between. CDR3 length: 13 residues. Germline assignment: CDR1 SEHNR and CDR2 FQNEAQ (reference sequence).

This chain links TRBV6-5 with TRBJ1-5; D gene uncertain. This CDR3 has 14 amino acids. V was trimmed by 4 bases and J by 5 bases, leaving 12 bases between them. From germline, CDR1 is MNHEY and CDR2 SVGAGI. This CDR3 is CASSLQSSDQPQHF. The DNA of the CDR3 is TGTGCCAGCAGTTTACAGTCTTCTGATCAGCCCCAGCATTTT.

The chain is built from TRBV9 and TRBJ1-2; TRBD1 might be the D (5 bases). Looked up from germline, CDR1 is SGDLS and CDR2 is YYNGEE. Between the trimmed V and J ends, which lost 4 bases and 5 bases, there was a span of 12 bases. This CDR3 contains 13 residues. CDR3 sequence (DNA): TGTGCCAGCAGCACCGGGACTCAGTATGGCTACACCTTC. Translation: CASSTGTQYGYTF.

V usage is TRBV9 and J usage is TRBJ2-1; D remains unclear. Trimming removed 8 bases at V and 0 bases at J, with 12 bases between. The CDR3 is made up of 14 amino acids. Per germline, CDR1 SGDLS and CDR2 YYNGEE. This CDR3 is CASTGLLSYNEQFF. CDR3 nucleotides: TGTGCCAGTACGGGTCTTCTCTCCTACAATGAGCAGTTCTTC.

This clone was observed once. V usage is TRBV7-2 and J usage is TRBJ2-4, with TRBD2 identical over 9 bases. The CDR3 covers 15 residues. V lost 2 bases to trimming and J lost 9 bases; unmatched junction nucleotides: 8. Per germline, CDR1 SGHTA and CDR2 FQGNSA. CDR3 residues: CASSLRRGGPGIQYF. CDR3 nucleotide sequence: TGTGCCAGCAGCTTAAGGCGGGGGGGGCCGGGCATTCAGTACTTC.

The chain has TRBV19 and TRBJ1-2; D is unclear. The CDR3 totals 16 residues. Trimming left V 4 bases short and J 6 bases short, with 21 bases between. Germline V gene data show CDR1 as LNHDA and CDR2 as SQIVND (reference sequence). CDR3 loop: CASSKVWTDFLNGYTF. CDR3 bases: TGTGCCAGTAGTAAGGTTTGGACTGACTTTTTGAATGGCTACACCTTC.

Here the CDR3 reads CASSLGLNNEQFF. The CDR3 DNA is TGTGCCAGCAGCCTGGGACTAAACAATGAGCAGTTCTTC. This chain joins TRBV13 and TRBJ2-1; 7 bases match TRBD2. The CDR3 consists of 13 residues. With 5 bases clipped from V and 5 bases from J, the junction kept 3 bases outside the gene matches. CDR1 is PRHDT, CDR2 FYEKMQ, per germline (reference sequence).

CDR3 DNA: TGTGCCAGCAGCTTGGGTCAGGGCGGTCAGCCCCAGCATTTT. The encoded protein is CASSLGQGGQPQHF. This chain joins TRBV5-6 and TRBJ1-5; D perhaps matches TRBD1 (5 bases). Germline V gives CDR1 SGHDT, CDR2 YYEEEE. V lost 0 bases and J 6 bases, leaving 10 bases between the germline ends. The CDR3 loop spans 14 amino acids.

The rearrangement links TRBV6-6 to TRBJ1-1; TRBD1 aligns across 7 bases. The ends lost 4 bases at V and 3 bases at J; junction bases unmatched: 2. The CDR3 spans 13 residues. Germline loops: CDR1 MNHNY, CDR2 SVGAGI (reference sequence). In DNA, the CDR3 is TGTGCCAGCAGTTCTCAGGGGGACACTGAAGCTTTCTTT. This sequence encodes CASSSQGDTEAFF.

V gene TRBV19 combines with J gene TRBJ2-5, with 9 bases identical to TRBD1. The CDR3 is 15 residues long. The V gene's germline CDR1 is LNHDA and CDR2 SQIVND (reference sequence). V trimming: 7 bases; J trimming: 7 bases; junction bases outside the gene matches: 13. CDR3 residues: CASNSGGTGITTQYF. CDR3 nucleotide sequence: TGTGCCAGTAATAGCGGCGGGACAGGGATTACGACCCAGTACTTC.

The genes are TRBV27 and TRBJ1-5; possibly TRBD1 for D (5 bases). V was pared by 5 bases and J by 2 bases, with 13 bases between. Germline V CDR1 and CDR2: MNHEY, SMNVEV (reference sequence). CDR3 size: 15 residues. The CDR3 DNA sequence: TGTGCCAGCAGTCCAGGGATTATGGGCAATCAGCCCCAGCATTTT. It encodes CASSPGIMGNQPQHF.

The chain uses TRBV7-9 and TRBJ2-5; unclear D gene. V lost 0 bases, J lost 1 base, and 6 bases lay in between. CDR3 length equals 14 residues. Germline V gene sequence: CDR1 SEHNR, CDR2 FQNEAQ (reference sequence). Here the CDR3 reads CASSLASVQETQYF. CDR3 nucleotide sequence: TGTGCCAGCAGCTTAGCCTCGGTCCAAGAGACCCAGTACTTC.

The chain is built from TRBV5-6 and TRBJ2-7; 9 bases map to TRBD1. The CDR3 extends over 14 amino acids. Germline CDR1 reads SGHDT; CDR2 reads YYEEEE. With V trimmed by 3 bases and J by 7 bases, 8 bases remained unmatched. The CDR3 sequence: CASSWGTGTGEQYF. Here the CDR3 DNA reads TGTGCCAGCAGCTGGGGGACAGGGACGGGGGAGCAGTACTTC.

The CDR3 loop reads CASSFDRGNSPLHF. Written as DNA, the CDR3 is TGTGCCAGCAGTTTCGACAGGGGGAATTCACCCCTCCACTTT. The genes are TRBV27 and TRBJ1-6; 9 nucleotides match TRBD1. This CDR3 has 14 amino acids. With 3 bases clipped from V and 7 bases from J, the junction kept 1 base outside the gene matches. Germline loops: CDR1 MNHEY, CDR2 SMNVEV (reference sequence).

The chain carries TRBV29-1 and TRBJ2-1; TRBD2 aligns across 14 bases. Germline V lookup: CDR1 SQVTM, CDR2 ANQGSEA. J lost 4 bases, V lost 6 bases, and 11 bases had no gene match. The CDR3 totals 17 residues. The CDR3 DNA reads TGCAGCGTCGCGGGACTAGCGGGAGTAAGAGTATACAATGAGCAGTTCTTC. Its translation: CSVAGLAGVRVYNEQFF.

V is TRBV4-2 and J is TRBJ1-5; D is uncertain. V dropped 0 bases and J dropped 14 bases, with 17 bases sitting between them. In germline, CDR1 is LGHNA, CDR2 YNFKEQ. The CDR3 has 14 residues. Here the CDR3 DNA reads TGTGCCAGCAGCCAAGATTCGGGAGGTCCTCTAGAGCATTTT. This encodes CASSQDSGGPLEHF.